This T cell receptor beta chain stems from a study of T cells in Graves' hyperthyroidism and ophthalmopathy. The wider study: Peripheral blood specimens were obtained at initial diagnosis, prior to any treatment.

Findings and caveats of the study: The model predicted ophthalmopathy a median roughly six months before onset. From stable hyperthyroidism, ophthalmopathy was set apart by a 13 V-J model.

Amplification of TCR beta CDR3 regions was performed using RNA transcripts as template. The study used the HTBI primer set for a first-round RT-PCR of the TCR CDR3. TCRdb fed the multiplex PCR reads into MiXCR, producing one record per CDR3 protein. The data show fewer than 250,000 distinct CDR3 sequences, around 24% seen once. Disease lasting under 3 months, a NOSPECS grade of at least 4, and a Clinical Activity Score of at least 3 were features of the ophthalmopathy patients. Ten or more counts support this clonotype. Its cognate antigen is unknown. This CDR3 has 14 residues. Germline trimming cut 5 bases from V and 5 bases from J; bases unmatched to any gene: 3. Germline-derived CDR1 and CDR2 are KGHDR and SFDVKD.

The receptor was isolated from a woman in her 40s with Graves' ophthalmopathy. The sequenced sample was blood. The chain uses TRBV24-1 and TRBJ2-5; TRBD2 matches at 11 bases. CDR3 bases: TGTGCCACCAGTGGAGCTAGCGGGAGGGAGACCCAGTACTTC. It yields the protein CATSGASGRETQYF.